This T cell receptor (beta chain) originates from a study of blood T cells in healthy people across ages. The study, taken as a whole, reports: Diversity estimates from one million T cells were considered underestimates.

The study recruited healthy Caucasian donors from Russia who were aged roughly 6 to 100. Each sample yielded at least 7 million isolated PBMCs. This clonotype was counted between two and nine times. The antigen is unknown. The length of the CDR3 is 14 residues. V lost 4 bases, J lost 1 base, and 12 bases lay in between. In germline, CDR1 is SGHRS, CDR2 YFSETQ. A second PCR, run for roughly 7 to 11 cycles, used a sample-barcoded 5' primer plus a J-beta primer mix. Each cDNA molecule was tagged by a template-switch adaptor with 12 random nucleotides. Using its own MiXCR run on the 5' RACE reads, TCRdb lists one record per CDR3 protein. The top ten clones hold over 40% of a sample with roughly 410,000 distinct CDR3 sequences, 45% to 65% of them seen once.

This chain connects TRBV5-1 to TRBJ2-7; D is undetermined. The TCR comes from a man aged 55 to 70 in good health. The specimen sequenced was blood. CDR3: CASSTVGSSYEQYF. The DNA for the CDR3 is TGCGCCAGCAGCACAGTTGGTAGTTCCTACGAGCAGTACTTC.